This T cell receptor (beta chain) is drawn from a study of identical twins. Study outcomes and limitations: Memory repertoires showed no such pattern, whereas abundant cord blood beta clonotypes carried fewer insertions.

Each donor was a healthy Caucasian. The CDR3 runs 13 residues. With 5 bases removed from V and 6 bases from J, the gap between germline ends came to 16 bases. Germline V gene lookup returns CDR1 DFQATT and CDR2 SNEGSKA (reference sequence). TCRdb re-called the 5' RACE reads through MiXCR, storing one row per CDR3 protein. The data hold a few hundred thousand distinct CDR3 sequences, with roughly 9.9% observed a single time. A few counts support this clonotype. The antigen remains undetermined. This same sample was also part of a study on yellow fever vaccine responses in identical twins.

The genes are TRBV20-1 and TRBJ2-5, with D unresolved. This TCR derives from a woman under 30 in good health. The sequenced sample consisted of PBMCs. This CDR3 is CSAPGSLEKTQYF. The CDR3 DNA reads as TGCAGTGCTCCCGGGTCCCTTGAGAAGACCCAGTACTTC.